This TCR beta chain was retrieved from a study of cytomegalovirus exposure and HLA in healthy donors. Primers included in the PCR were 60 Vbeta and 13 Jbeta primers. Clones were sequenced by immunoSEQ multiplex PCR, and TCRdb holds only the in-frame ones, with some missing. The sample lists 110,000 to 150,000 clones; 65% to 80% were seen once. Specimen: PBMCs. This sequence originates from a male donor in good health and CMV-seropositive.

DNA for the CDR3: TGCAGCGGGAGGACAGGGCAAGAGACCCAGTACTTC. It yields the protein CSGRTGQETQYF. V usage is TRBV29-1 and J usage is TRBJ2-5, with 8 positions matching TRBD1. In germline, CDR1 is SQVTM, CDR2 ANQGSEA. V gave up 7 bases and J gave up 2 bases; unmatched junction bases: 3. The CDR3 loop spans 12 amino acids.